Listed here is a single TCR beta chain. Its antigen is undetermined. This specimen comes from a study of shared clonotypes between healthy human individuals. Clones were sequenced by immunoSEQ multiplex PCR, and TCRdb holds only the in-frame ones, with some missing. The profile covers around 1.9 million clones, with roughly 93% appearing a single time and about 1.6% taken by the ten largest. The study's findings and limits: It was the few donors that limited the genetic and exposure-history diversity represented.

CD45RO-negative cells were positively selected for CCR7, leaving out terminally differentiated effector memory CD45RA+ cells. V was cut by 1 base and J by 5 bases, with 9 bases left in between. Germline assignment: CDR1 MNHEY and CDR2 SVGAGI. The CDR3 has 13 residues. This chain joins TRBV6-5 and TRBJ2-7; D is possibly TRBD2 (6 bases). The sequenced sample was naive CD8+ T cells from PBMCs. This TCR was sampled from a man aged 18 to 30 in good health. Some clones in this sample may be carry-over from other donors' samples. As DNA, the CDR3 is TGTGCCAGCAGTTACTTGGGGGGTAACGAGCAGTACTTC. It is translated as CASSYLGGNEQYF.